This TCR beta chain was captured in a study of T cells after yellow fever vaccination. Study-wide results and limits: CD4 and CD8 compartments shared a small share of clonotypes, likely from convergent recombination. It was a weaker secondary response, yet one that peaked faster, at day 5 versus 15.

Concerning this clonotype: Its target is unknown.

The CDR3 is made up of 14 amino acids. Germline lookup yields CDR1 SGHNT and CDR2 YYREEE (reference sequence). Trimming stripped 5 bases from V and 1 base from J, with 12 bases between. 5'RACE template switching generated TCR cDNA, adding a universal primer site and UMIs. TCRdb reprocessed the 5' RACE reads via MiXCR and lists one record per CDR3 protein. The sample lists around 300,000 distinct CDR3 sequences, approximately 4% occurring once. Sequencing was performed on PBMCs, taken 5 days after the yellow fever booster vaccination. This receptor was obtained from a man aged 18 to 29 who received the YFV17D yellow fever vaccine. This chain joins TRBV5-4 and TRBJ2-5, with D possibly matching TRBD1 (6 bases). The CDR3: CASRGGLSQETQYF. CDR3 nucleotide sequence: TGTGCCAGCAGAGGGGGTCTATCCCAAGAGACCCAGTACTTC.